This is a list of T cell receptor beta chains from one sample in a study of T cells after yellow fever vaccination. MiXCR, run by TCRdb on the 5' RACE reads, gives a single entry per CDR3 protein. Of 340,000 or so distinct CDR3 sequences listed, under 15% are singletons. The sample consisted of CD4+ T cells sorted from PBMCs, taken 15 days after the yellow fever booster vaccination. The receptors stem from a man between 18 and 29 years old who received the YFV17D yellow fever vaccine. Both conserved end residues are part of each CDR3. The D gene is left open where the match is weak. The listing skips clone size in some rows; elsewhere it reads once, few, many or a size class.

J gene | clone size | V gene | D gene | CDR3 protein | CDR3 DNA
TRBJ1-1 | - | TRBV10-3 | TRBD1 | CAIRGGLPNTEAFF | TGTGCCATCAGAGGGGGCCTGCCGAACACTGAAGCTTTCTTT
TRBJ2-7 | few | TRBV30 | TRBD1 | CAWVRDSSYEQYF | TGTGCCTGGGTAAGGGACAGCTCCTACGAGCAGTACTTC
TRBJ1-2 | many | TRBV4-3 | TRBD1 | CASSPWTGEMRYTF | TGCGCCAGCAGCCCCTGGACAGGGGAGATGCGCTACACCTTC
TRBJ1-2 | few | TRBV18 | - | CASSPPGRGLYGYTF | TGTGCCAGCTCACCACCGGGCCGGGGGCTCTATGGCTACACCTTC
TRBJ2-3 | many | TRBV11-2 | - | CASSLAPRSLSTDTQYF | TGTGCCAGCAGCTTAGCCCCCCGGAGTCTTAGCACAGATACGCAGTATTTT
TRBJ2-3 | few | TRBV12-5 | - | CASGAVGAPDTQYF | TGTGCTAGTGGGGCGGTGGGGGCCCCAGATACGCAGTATTTT
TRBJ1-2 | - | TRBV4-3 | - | CASSSLDPLKGYTF | TGCGCCAGCAGCAGCCTGGATCCCCTTAAGGGCTACACCTTC
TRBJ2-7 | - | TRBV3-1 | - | CASSLSGFYEQYF | TGTGCCAGCAGCCTGTCTGGGTTCTACGAGCAGTACTTC
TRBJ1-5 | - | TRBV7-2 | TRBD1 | CASTQRGGDQPQHF | TGTGCCAGCACCCAAAGAGGGGGCGATCAGCCCCAGCATTTT
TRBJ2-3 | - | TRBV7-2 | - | CASSGQIGDTQYF | TGTGCCAGCAGCGGACAGATAGGAGATACGCAGTATTTT
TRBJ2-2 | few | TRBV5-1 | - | CASSLDQSTNTGELFF | TGCGCCAGCAGCTTGGACCAGAGTACGAACACCGGGGAGCTGTTTTTT
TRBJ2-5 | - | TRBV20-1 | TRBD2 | CSAPVAGVETQYF | TGCAGTGCTCCCGTAGCGGGGGTGGAGACCCAGTACTTC
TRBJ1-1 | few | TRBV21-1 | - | CASSGRPLDAFF | TGTGCCAGCTCGGGACGCCCCCTCGACGCTTTCTTT
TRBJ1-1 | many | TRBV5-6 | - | CASYLGPHTEAFF | TGTGCCAGCTACCTAGGGCCTCACACTGAAGCTTTCTTT
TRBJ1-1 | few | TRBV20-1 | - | CSASGTPGTEAFF | TGCAGTGCTTCCGGGACTCCTGGGACTGAAGCTTTCTTT
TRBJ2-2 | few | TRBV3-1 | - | CASSFRGFVGELFF | TGTGCCAGCAGCTTCAGGGGTTTTGTCGGGGAGCTGTTTTTT
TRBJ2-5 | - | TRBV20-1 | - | CSARSPDGQETQYF | TGCAGTGCTAGATCCCCGGACGGTCAAGAGACCCAGTACTTC
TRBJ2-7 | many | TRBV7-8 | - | CASSSGRLYEQYF | TGTGCCAGCAGCTCGGGACGTTTATACGAGCAGTACTTC
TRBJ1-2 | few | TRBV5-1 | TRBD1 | CASSTQGVPSGYTF | TGCGCCAGCAGCACACAGGGGGTCCCGTCCGGCTACACCTTC
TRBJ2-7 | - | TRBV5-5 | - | CASSPQGRYDEQYF | TGTGCCAGCAGTCCCCAGGGGCGTTACGACGAGCAGTACTTC
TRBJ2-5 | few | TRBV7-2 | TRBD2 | CASSRRLAGAEAQYF | TGTGCCAGCAGCCGAAGACTAGCGGGGGCCGAGGCCCAGTACTTC
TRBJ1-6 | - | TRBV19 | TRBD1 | CASTQTGGASPLHF | TGTGCCAGTACCCAAACAGGGGGCGCTTCACCCCTCCACTTT
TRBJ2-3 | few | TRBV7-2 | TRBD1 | CASSLQWGQGAEDTQYF | TGTGCCAGCAGCTTACAATGGGGACAGGGGGCGGAAGATACGCAGTATTTT
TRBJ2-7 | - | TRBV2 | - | CASASTDLREQYF | TGTGCCAGCGCCTCGACAGACTTGAGGGAGCAGTACTTC
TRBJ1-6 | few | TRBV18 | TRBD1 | CASSPVRQGNSPLHF | TGTGCCAGCTCACCAGTGAGACAGGGAAATTCACCCCTCCACTTT
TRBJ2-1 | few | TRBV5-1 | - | CASSQQYPSYNEQFF | TGCGCCAGCAGCCAACAGTACCCCTCCTACAATGAGCAGTTCTTC
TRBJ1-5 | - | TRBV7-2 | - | CASSPNYIAGNQPQHF | TGTGCCAGCAGCCCCAACTATATCGCGGGCAATCAGCCCCAGCATTTT
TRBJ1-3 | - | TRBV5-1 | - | CASRVQSTGNTIYF | TGCGCCAGCAGAGTGCAGAGCACTGGAAACACCATATATTTT
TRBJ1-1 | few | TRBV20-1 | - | CSANRAKSERMNTEAFF | TGCAGTGCTAACCGGGCCAAAAGTGAGAGGATGAACACTGAAGCTTTCTTT
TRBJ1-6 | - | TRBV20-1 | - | CSALNSPLHF | TGCAGTGCTCTTAATTCACCCCTCCACTTT
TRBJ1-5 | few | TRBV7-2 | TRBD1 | CASSPTQGASNQPQHF | TGTGCCAGCAGCCCCACACAGGGGGCCTCCAATCAGCCCCAGCATTTT
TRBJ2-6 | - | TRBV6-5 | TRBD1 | CASSYSGTGFTGANVLTF | TGTGCCAGCAGTTACTCCGGGACAGGGTTCACTGGGGCCAACGTCCTGACTTTC
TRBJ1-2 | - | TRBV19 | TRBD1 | CASTYWGQAYGYTF | TGTGCCAGTACCTACTGGGGACAGGCCTATGGCTACACCTTC
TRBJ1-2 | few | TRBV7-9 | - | CASSITGYGYTF | TGTGCCAGCAGCATCACAGGATATGGCTACACCTTC
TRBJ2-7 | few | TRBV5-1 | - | CASSLIGGAPYEQYF | TGCGCCAGCAGCTTGATAGGCGGGGCCCCCTACGAGCAGTACTTC
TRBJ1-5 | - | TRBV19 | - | CASTSQGRDQPQHF | TGTGCCAGTACCTCACAGGGTCGGGATCAGCCCCAGCATTTT
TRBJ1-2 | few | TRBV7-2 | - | CASSLGRSREDYTF | TGTGCCAGCAGCTTAGGTAGGAGCAGGGAGGACTACACCTTC
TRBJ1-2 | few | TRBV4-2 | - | CASSQLGAARVYYTF | TGTGCCAGCAGCCAGCTCGGGGCCGCCAGGGTCTACTACACCTTC
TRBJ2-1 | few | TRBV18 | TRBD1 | CASSNTGTGGYNEQFF | TGTGCCAGCTCAAATACCGGGACAGGGGGCTACAATGAGCAGTTCTTC
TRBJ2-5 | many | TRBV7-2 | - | CASSPEGLAYETQYF | TGTGCCAGCAGCCCCGAGGGCCTAGCATATGAGACCCAGTACTTC
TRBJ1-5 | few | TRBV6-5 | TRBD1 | CASTPNRGGQPQHF | TGTGCCAGCACCCCGAACAGGGGAGGTCAGCCCCAGCATTTT